This note documents a single T cell receptor beta chain sequence. In the original analysis: Amplifying reference gene primers gave estimates of nucleated cell counts. Libraries were prepared by immunoSEQ multiplex PCR; TCRdb keeps only in-frame clonotypes and omits some of them. D and trimming come from the DNA, and the V and J calls and clone size come from that table. The sample has tens of thousands of clones, over 80% seen once; the top ten hold 5.8%. Germline V gene data show CDR1 as SGHTA and CDR2 as FQGNSA. V lost 1 base and J 4 bases, leaving 14 bases between the germline ends. There are 17 residues in the CDR3. The data are from a study of blood T cell repertoires in COVID-19. The overall study: The samples span acute and convalescent COVID-19 from the United States, Italy and Spain. PBMCs, B-cell-depleted T cells, or T cells provided the cDNA or gDNA that made up the material.

This clonotype originated in a man in his 60s with active or convalescent COVID-19. Sequencing used peripheral blood. The rearrangement uses TRBV7-2 and TRBJ2-6; no clear D gene. Here the CDR3 DNA reads TGTGCCAGCAGCTTAGAATCAACAACGCGGGGGGCCAACGTCCTGACTTTC. Its translation: CASSLESTTRGANVLTF.